The rows below give T cell receptor beta chains drawn from one sample of a study of blood T cells in healthy people across ages. MiXCR was run by TCRdb on the 5' RACE reads, yielding one entry per CDR3 protein. Counted here are around 1,500,000 distinct CDR3 sequences, 28% occurring once; the ten biggest clones make up roughly 8%. Sample: blood. The receptors here all came from a woman aged 25-40 years in good health. Both conserved end residues are part of each CDR3. A D gene is named only where the DNA matches it firmly. Rows may omit the clone size; those that give it use once, few, many or a size class.

v_call	cdr3_length	clone_size	d_call	j_call	cdr3_nt	cdr3_aa
TRBV4-3	14	NA	TRBD2	TRBJ2-3	TGCGCCAACAGCCAAGAGGCTAGCGGCGATACGCAGTATTTT	CANSQEASGDTQYF
TRBV7-9	16	many	TRBD2	TRBJ2-3	TGTGCCAGCAGCTACGGGACTAGCGGGACCACAGATACGCAGTATTTT	CASSYGTSGTTDTQYF
TRBV6-1	17	NA	TRBD2	TRBJ2-1	TGTGCCAGCAGAGAGGTGGTGAATAGCGGGGGCCGCAATGAGCAGTTCTTC	CASREVVNSGGRNEQFF
TRBV29-1	12	NA	NA	TRBJ2-3	TGCAGCGTTGCGGCGGGGGCAGATATGCAGTATTTT	CSVAAGADMQYF
TRBV12-3/TRBV12-4	18	few	TRBD2	TRBJ2-1	TGTGCCAGCAGTAGACTAGCGGGAGGGCCCGTTGGTGGCAATGAGCAGTTCTTC	CASSRLAGGPVGGNEQFF
TRBV6-5	14	many	NA	TRBJ1-2	TGTGCCAGCAGTTACGGTTCCAGAGTCTATGGCTACACCTTC	CASSYGSRVYGYTF
TRBV29-1	14	many	NA	TRBJ1-1	TGCAGCGTTGAAGCGAGCAGGGGTGGCACTGAAGCTTTCTTT	CSVEASRGGTEAFF
TRBV9	16	NA	TRBD2	TRBJ2-1	TGTGCCAGCAGCGTAGAGGGAGCGGGGGTGGGAAATGAGCAGTTCTTC	CASSVEGAGVGNEQFF
TRBV6-1	18	few	NA	TRBJ2-1	TGTGCCAGCAGTACGGCCGGTTTCGGGCGGAGCTCCTACAATGAGCAGTTCTTC	CASSTAGFGRSSYNEQFF
TRBV3-1	11	many	NA	TRBJ2-5	TGTGCCAGCAGCCCCGGGCAGACCCAGTACTTC	CASSPGQTQYF
TRBV12-3/TRBV12-4	13	NA	TRBD1	TRBJ2-7	TGTGCCAGCAGTCCACCTGACAGGGCCGAGCAGTACTTC	CASSPPDRAEQYF
TRBV20-1	15	many	TRBD1	TRBJ2-7	TGCAGTGCTGAGGACCGGGACAGGAGCTCCTACGAGCAGTACTTC	CSAEDRDRSSYEQYF
TRBV20-1	14	few	TRBD1	TRBJ2-7	TGCAGTGCCCCCTGGACAGGAGGAAGCTACGAGCAGTACTTC	CSAPWTGGSYEQYF
TRBV27	18	NA	NA	TRBJ2-6	TGTGCCAGCAGTCGCCGAATGGAACGGTCCTCTGGGGCCAACGTCCTGACTTTC	CASSRRMERSSGANVLTF
TRBV6-6	14	NA	TRBD1	TRBJ2-2	TGTGCCAGCAGTTCGGGGACAGTTTCAGGGGAGCTGTTTTTT	CASSSGTVSGELFF
TRBV4-1	18	once	TRBD1	TRBJ1-4	TGCGCCAGCAGCCAACTACAGGGGGACATGGGAACTAATGAAAGACTGTTTTTT	CASSQLQGDMGTNERLFF
TRBV20-1	14	NA	NA	TRBJ2-1	TGCAGCCGCCTCAGGGCTTCGGGGTACAATGAGCAGTTCTTC	CSRLRASGYNEQFF
TRBV5-1	15	NA	TRBD1	TRBJ2-7	TGCGCCAGCAGCTCGACAGGGGCCCTCACCTACGAGCAGTACTTC	CASSSTGALTYEQYF
TRBV20-1	14	NA	TRBD1	TRBJ1-4	TGCAGTGCCCAAGGGGGCGGGACTAATGAAAAACTGTTTTTT	CSAQGGGTNEKLFF
TRBV5-1	16	NA	TRBD1	TRBJ2-3	TGCGCCAGCAGCTTGGGGACAGGGATTTTCACAGATACGCAGTATTTT	CASSLGTGIFTDTQYF
TRBV18	15	NA	TRBD2	TRBJ2-1	TGTGCCGGCTCAGAGGGACTAGCGGGAACGGGGGAGCAGTTCTTC	CAGSEGLAGTGEQFF
TRBV29-1	15	many	TRBD1	TRBJ2-1	TGCAGCGTTGAAGCACGAGGACAGGGTGGAGGTGAGCAGTTCTTC	CSVEARGQGGGEQFF
TRBV27	13	once	NA	TRBJ2-2	TGTGCCAGCAGACCTATGAGCACCGGGGAGCTGTTTTTT	CASRPMSTGELFF
TRBV10-3	15	NA	TRBD2	TRBJ2-1	TGTGCCATCAGTGATAGCGGGGGGGGTCGCAATGAGCAGTTCTTC	CAISDSGGGRNEQFF
TRBV12-3/TRBV12-4	11	many	NA	TRBJ2-1	TGTGCCAGCAGTAGGGGTGATGAGCAGTTCTTC	CASSRGDEQFF
TRBV2	13	many	NA	TRBJ2-7	TGTGCCAGCAGGAGGGGGGTGGGGACGGAGCAGTACTTC	CASRRGVGTEQYF
TRBV6-5	15	many	TRBD2	TRBJ2-7	TGTGCCAGCAGTAAAACTAGCGGGAGTACCTACGAGCAGTACTTC	CASSKTSGSTYEQYF
TRBV20-1	12	NA	NA	TRBJ2-5	TGCAGTGCCTGGGACTTTCAAGAGACCCAGTACTTC	CSAWDFQETQYF
TRBV12-3/TRBV12-4	17	few	NA	TRBJ2-4	TGTGCCAGCAGCTGGGGACTCTTCAGCGGAGCCAAAAACATTCAGTACTTC	CASSWGLFSGAKNIQYF
TRBV7-3	17	NA	TRBD2	TRBJ2-3	TGTGCCAGCAGCATAACCCTAGCGGGGGGAGTCTGGAATACGCAGTATTTT	CASSITLAGGVWNTQYF
TRBV29-1	12	NA	TRBD1	TRBJ1-2	TGCAGCGGATCGACAGGGGACTATGGCTACACCTTC	CSGSTGDYGYTF
TRBV5-1	12	NA	NA	TRBJ2-5	TGCGCCAGCGCCCGCACCCAAGAGACCCAGTACTTC	CASARTQETQYF
TRBV7-2	15	few	NA	TRBJ2-3	TGTGCCAGCAGCTTAAGGTCCGCTAGCACAGATACGCAGTATTTT	CASSLRSASTDTQYF
TRBV24-1	16	few	TRBD1	TRBJ2-3	TGTGCCACCAGTGATTTGGACAGGGGGGTCACAGATACGCAGTATTTT	CATSDLDRGVTDTQYF
TRBV20-1	16	NA	TRBD1	TRBJ2-5	TGCAGTGCTCCCCGAGACCTCGGGACAGGGTCGGAGACCCAGTACTTC	CSAPRDLGTGSETQYF